A single sample is the source of the 18 T cell receptor beta chains below, sequenced in a study of T cells expressing NK-cell markers. TCRdb reanalyzed the 5' RACE reads, giving one entry per CDR3 protein sequence and no DNA. Found here are about 260,000 distinct CDR3 sequences; the top ten clones hold 4% to 4.5%. Sequencing was done on a sample of blood T cells: a sorted CD56 or NKG2C T cell subset, CD4+ or CD8+ T cells, or bulk PBMC T cells (not recorded which). All receptors come from a woman between 18 and 69 years old in good health.

The V and J genes are TRBV5-6 and TRBJ2-3; the TRBD1 assignment by TCRdb is unverifiable without DNA. CDR1 and CDR2 (germline): SGHDT, YYEEEE. There are 13 residues in the CDR3. Here the CDR3 reads CAGGTLITDTQYF.

The rearrangement uses TRBV11-2 and TRBJ2-5; TCRdb calls TRBD1, which cannot be checked without DNA. This CDR3 contains 15 residues. Germline V lookup: CDR1 SGHAT, CDR2 FQNNGV. This chain's CDR3 is CASSSYRGREETQYF. The complete variable domain, with remaining parts taken from reference TRBV11-2 and TRBJ2-5, reads EAGVAQSPRYKIIEKRQSVAFWCNPISGHATLYWYQQILGQGPKLLIQFQNNGVVDDSQLPKDRFSAERLKGVDSTLKIQPAKLEDSAVYLCASSSYRGREETQYFGPGTRLLVL.

The chain recombines TRBV4-3 with TRBJ2-3; there is no DNA to check the TCRdb D call of TRBD2. Looked up from germline, CDR1 is LGHNA and CDR2 is YSLEER. CDR3 size: 14 residues. The CDR3 spells CASSQGRTTDTQYF.

The rearrangement uses TRBV7-2 and TRBJ2-2; TCRdb reports TRBD1, a call that lacks DNA to check it against. The length of the CDR3 is 13 residues. In germline, CDR1 is SGHTA, CDR2 FQGNSA. CDR3 amino acids: CASSPPRDGELFF.

The genes are TRBV6-2 or TRBV6-3 and TRBJ2-5; lacking DNA, the TRBD2 call made by TCRdb goes unchecked. The germline gives CDR1 MNHEY, CDR2 SVGEGT. CDR3 size: 16 residues. This CDR3 reads CASRDSLGLKQETQYF.

This sequence joins TRBV18 and TRBJ1-1; the TCRdb call, TRBD1, lacks DNA for checking. The length of the CDR3 is 18 residues. Germline V gives CDR1 KGHSH, CDR2 LQKENI. This chain's CDR3 is CASSPRLVRDRENTEAFF.

The chain carries TRBV20-1 and TRBJ2-3; absent DNA, TCRdb's TRBD1 call cannot be checked. The length of the CDR3 is 15 residues. The germline V gene has CDR1 DFQATT and CDR2 SNEGSKA (reference sequence). The CDR3 is CSAPGQGAVTDTQYF.

The chain couples TRBV7-2 to TRBJ1-6; TCRdb returns TRBD1, unconfirmable since there is no DNA. Germline V gives CDR1 SGHTA, CDR2 FQGNSA. CDR3 length equals 13 residues. CDR3 region: CASRPTGDSPLHF. The full variable domain, with the rest looked up from reference TRBV7-2 and TRBJ1-6, is GAGVSQSPSNKVTEKGKDVELRCDPISGHTALYWYRQSLGQGLEFLIYFQGNSAPDKSGLPSDRFSAERTGGSVSTLTIQRTQQEDSAVYLCASRPTGDSPLHFGNGTRLTVT.

The CDR3 region is CASSPQSSYEQYF. The gene calls are TRBV18 and TRBJ2-7. CDR3 length equals 13 residues. Germline V lookup: CDR1 KGHSH, CDR2 LQKENI.

The rearrangement links TRBV7-6 to TRBJ2-1; TCRdb returns TRBD2, unconfirmable since there is no DNA. From germline, CDR1 is SGHVS and CDR2 FNYEAQ. This CDR3 is built from 16 residues. This CDR3 is CASSPAGTSGKNEQFF.

The chain joins TRBV3-1 to TRBJ2-5; TCRdb's D call of TRBD1 is untestable without DNA. CDR1 and CDR2 from the germline V gene are LGHDT and YNNKEL (reference sequence). This CDR3 spans 18 amino acids. The CDR3 loop reads CASSQAGAGGPYQETQYF.

The chain carries TRBV2 and TRBJ1-1; TCRdb gives TRBD1 as the D gene, but with no DNA this cannot be confirmed. The germline V gene encodes CDR1 SNHLY and CDR2 FYNNEI. This CDR3 region has 14 residues. The CDR3 here is CASSRSTGNTEAFF.

The V and J genes are TRBV5-8 and TRBJ1-2; TCRdb calls TRBD1, which cannot be checked without DNA. The germline gives CDR1 SGHTS, CDR2 YDEGEE. This CDR3 spans 13 amino acids. This CDR3 reads CASSLRSGAVNTF.

The rearrangement uses TRBV21-1 and TRBJ2-7; the D call from TCRdb, TRBD2, cannot be confirmed without DNA. TRBV21-1 is termed a pseudogene. The CDR3 is 14 residues long. CDR3 region: CASTRLAGGYEQYF.

CDR3 sequence reads: CSASDRDSYGYTF. The chain recombines TRBV20-1 with TRBJ1-2; TCRdb picks TRBD1, but there is no DNA to check that call. The CDR3 totals 13 residues. Germline values: CDR1 DFQATT, CDR2 SNEGSKA (reference sequence).

The V gene is TRBV29-1, the J gene TRBJ2-5; TCRdb reports TRBD1, a call that lacks DNA to check it against. Germline CDR1 and CDR2: SQVTM and ANQGSEA. CDR3 length: 14 amino acids. CDR3 residues: CSALRDSTQETQYF.

The chain employs TRBV6-2 or TRBV6-3 and TRBJ2-5; TCRdb designates TRBD2, a call that cannot be tested without DNA. There are 13 residues in the CDR3. Germline values: CDR1 MNHEY, CDR2 SVGEGT. The CDR3 loop reads CASRGTGQETQYF.

The rearrangement joins TRBV11-2 to TRBJ2-1; TCRdb picks TRBD1, but there is no DNA to check that call. The CDR3 is made up of 17 amino acids. The germline CDR1 and CDR2 sequences are SGHAT and FQNNGV. This CDR3 reads CASSLGTGGWGYNEQFF.